These 32 T cell receptor beta chains were all obtained from the same sample, sequenced in a study of blood T cell repertoires in COVID-19. Clones were sequenced by immunoSEQ multiplex PCR, and TCRdb holds only the in-frame ones, with some missing. The table has hundreds of thousands of clones, 86% seen once. The sample consisted of PBMCs or T cells enriched from blood (not recorded which). Receptors were obtained from a woman aged 45-60 years in a cohort exposed to, infected with or recovered from COVID-19 (not recorded which).

The genes are TRBV15 and TRBJ2-1; 8 bases are a match to TRBD2. The CDR3 covers 14 residues. Per the germline V gene, CDR1 is LNHNV and CDR2 is YYDKDF (reference sequence). Trimming removed 4 bases from V and 4 bases from J; junction bases left unmatched: 3. This CDR3 is CATSIGGGYNEQFF. The CDR3 coding sequence is TGTGCCACCAGCATCGGGGGGGGTTACAATGAGCAGTTCTTC.

The chain joins TRBV27 to TRBJ2-6; no firm D call. Germline CDR1 and CDR2: MNHEY and SMNVEV (reference sequence). Trimming took 6 bases from V and 0 from J, leaving 21 bases between them. The CDR3 is 19 amino acids. DNA of the CDR3: TGTGCCAGCAGCAGGAAGGTCCCAGCCACGTTCTCTGGGGCCAACGTCCTGACTTTC. Protein sequence: CASSRKVPATFSGANVLTF.

The chain has TRBV20-1 and TRBJ1-4; D remains unclear. This CDR3 contains 12 residues. From germline, CDR1 is DFQATT and CDR2 SNEGSKA (reference sequence). Trimming pared 3 bases from V and 11 bases from J, leaving 13 bases between. This chain's CDR3 is CSASEKGGKLFF. In nucleotides, the CDR3 is TGCAGTGCTAGTGAAAAGGGAGGGAAACTGTTTTTT.

The V call is TRBV10-1, the J call TRBJ1-6; possible D gene TRBD1, 5 bases. The V end lost 9 bases, the J end lost 9 bases, and 27 bases lay between the germline ends. Looked up from germline, CDR1 is WNHNN and CDR2 is SYGVQD (reference sequence). This CDR3 contains 17 residues. This chain's CDR3 is CARSGGQGARFRSPLHF. The CDR3 nucleotides are TGCGCCAGGTCAGGAGGGCAGGGCGCCAGGTTTCGTTCACCCCTCCACTTT.

V gene TRBV2 combines with J gene TRBJ2-7; D is perhaps TRBD2 (6 bases). CDR1 SNHLY and CDR2 FYNNEI come from the germline V gene. There are 13 residues in the CDR3. V dropped 6 bases and J dropped 7 bases, with 16 bases sitting between them. CDR3 in DNA: TGTGCCAGCAGCGGGGGACGGGGCTTTGAGCAGTACTTC. Translating it yields CASSGGRGFEQYF.

The chain carries TRBV24-1 and TRBJ2-5, with 12 bases fitting TRBD1. V shed 7 bases, J shed 4 bases, and the junction held 3 bases outside the gene matches. CDR1 and CDR2 (germline): KGHDR, SFDVKD. The CDR3 has 14 amino acids. The CDR3: CATSLGQGAETQYF. In DNA, the CDR3 is TGTGCCACCAGCCTGGGACAGGGGGCAGAGACCCAGTACTTC.

V gene TRBV19 combines with J gene TRBJ1-1; a possible D gene is TRBD1 (5 bases). Germline V gene sequence: CDR1 LNHDA, CDR2 SQIVND (reference sequence). Trimming cost V 3 bases and J 4 bases, with 9 bases left between them. The CDR3 is made up of 13 amino acids. For the CDR3, the DNA is TGTGCCAGTAGTATGGGGCAGGGCACTGAAGCTTTCTTT. Protein sequence: CASSMGQGTEAFF.

The chain carries TRBV5-1 and TRBJ1-6; D ambiguous. Between the trimmed V and J ends, which lost 5 bases and 8 bases, there was a span of 17 bases. The CDR3 runs 15 residues. Germline CDR1 is SGHRS and CDR2 is YFSETQ. CDR3 in amino acids: CASRGTEGTDSPLHF. CDR3 in DNA: TGCGCCAGCAGAGGAACAGAGGGCACGGATTCACCCCTCCACTTT.

The chain is built from TRBV4-3 and TRBJ1-2; D unresolved. Per germline, CDR1 LGHNA and CDR2 YSLEER. This CDR3 region has 17 residues. Trimming left V 0 bases short and J 4 bases short, with 18 bases between. This chain's CDR3 is CASSQDTIAGIGYGYTF. The CDR3 DNA is TGCGCCAGCAGCCAAGATACAATTGCGGGGATTGGCTATGGCTACACCTTC.

This chain links TRBV7-3 with TRBJ2-5; D is unresolved. V lost 1 base and J lost 1, with 4 bases in between. Germline CDR1 and CDR2: SGHTA and FQGTGA. This CDR3 contains 13 residues. The CDR3 DNA sequence: TGTGCCAGCAGCTTAAACACCCAAGAGACCCAGTACTTC. Translated, it gives CASSLNTQETQYF. The complete variable domain, with remaining parts taken from reference TRBV7-3 and TRBJ2-5, reads GAGVSQTPSNKVTEKGKYVELRCDPISGHTALYWYRQSLGQGPEFLIYFQGTGAADDSGLPNDRFFAVRPEGSVSTLKIQRTERGDSAVYLCASSLNTQETQYFGPGTRLLVL.

The sample holds one count of this clone. CDR3 DNA: TGTGCCAGCAGCTTGCGAACAGGGTACGAGGCTTTCTTT. Its protein is CASSLRTGYEAFF. The rearrangement links TRBV11-2 to TRBJ1-1, with a tentative D call TRBD1 (6 bases). Trimming stripped 3 bases from V and 11 bases from J, with 16 bases between. There are 13 residues in the CDR3. Germline V lookup: CDR1 SGHAT, CDR2 FQNNGV.

This clone was seen once. The V call is TRBV10-3, the J call TRBJ2-7; 8 nucleotides match TRBD1. The CDR3 covers 14 residues. V dropped 8 bases and J dropped 7; count of bases not matched to a gene: 13. CDR1 is ENHRY and CDR2 is SYGVKD in the germline V gene. This chain's CDR3 is CAIGSPGGRWEQYF. The CDR3 bases are TGTGCCATCGGATCCCCAGGGGGCCGTTGGGAGCAGTACTTC.

The chain uses TRBV5-8 and TRBJ1-6; D is ambiguous. Germline CDR1 is SGHTS and CDR2 is YDEGEE. V was pared by 3 bases and J by 8 bases, with 9 bases between. The CDR3 length is 13 residues. The CDR3: CASSWQRDSPLHF. The CDR3 DNA reads TGTGCCAGCAGCTGGCAGCGGGATTCACCCCTCCACTTT.

The gene calls are TRBV7-9 and TRBJ2-7; D call uncertain. The CDR3 extends over 14 amino acids. V was clipped by 5 bases and J by 2 bases, with 13 bases between them. The V gene's germline CDR1 is SEHNR and CDR2 FQNEAQ (reference sequence). In DNA, the CDR3 is TGTGCCAGCAGCCCCTCGGTACTTACCTACGAGCAGTACTTC. Translation: CASSPSVLTYEQYF.

This rearrangement joins TRBV7-2 to TRBJ2-7, with D possibly TRBD1 on 5 matching bases. V dropped 1 base and J dropped 3 bases, with 16 bases sitting between them. The CDR3 is made up of 16 amino acids. The germline V gene encodes CDR1 SGHTA and CDR2 FQGNSA. CDR3 coding DNA: TGTGCCAGCAGCTTAGGGTGGGGCCAGGTTAACTACGAGCAGTACTTC. It translates to CASSLGWGQVNYEQYF.

This CDR3 reads CASSFWADKNYGYTF. Here the CDR3 DNA reads TGTGCCAGCAGTTTTTGGGCAGATAAGAACTATGGCTACACCTTC. J is TRBJ1-2 and V is TRBV28; no definite D call. CDR1 MDHEN and CDR2 SYDVKM come from the germline V gene. The CDR3 consists of 15 residues. Trimming left V 3 bases short and J 2 bases short, with 13 bases between.

The genes are TRBV7-9 and TRBJ2-1, with 11 positions matching TRBD2. V trimming: 5 bases; J trimming: 2 bases; junction bases outside the gene matches: 5. The CDR3 covers 16 residues. Germline V gives CDR1 SEHNR, CDR2 FQNEAQ (reference sequence). CDR3 region: CASSALSGGAYNEQFF. CDR3 in DNA: TGTGCCAGCAGCGCCCTTAGCGGGGGGGCCTACAATGAGCAGTTCTTC.

The chain employs TRBV4-1 and TRBJ1-2; 8 nucleotides align to TRBD1. Trimming took 0 bases from V and 0 from J; bases not matched to a gene: 3. Germline V gives CDR1 MGHRA, CDR2 YSYEKL. This CDR3 is 16 amino acids long. CDR3 bases: TGCGCCAGCAGCCAAGATCGACAGGGGACTAACTATGGCTACACCTTC. Translation gives CASSQDRQGTNYGYTF.

In DNA, the CDR3 is TGTGCCAGCAGCAAAGCTTGGCAGGCCCAGCATTTT. Translating gives CASSKAWQAQHF. This chain joins TRBV21-1 and TRBJ1-5; the table's D gene call, TRBD1, was not cross checked with the DNA. TRBV21-1 is listed as a pseudogene. This CDR3 contains 12 residues.

Points on this clone: Its ends do not fully match the called genes, so a read error is possible. The chain recombines TRBV7-9 with TRBJ1-2; D possibly corresponds to TRBD1 (6 bases). CDR3 length: 12 amino acids. Per the germline V gene, CDR1 is SEHNR and CDR2 is FQNEAQ (reference sequence). CDR3 coding DNA: TGTGCCAGCAGCATGGAAACAGGGTCTCCATGCTTC. Its translation is CASSMETGSPCF. Complete variable domain (other parts from reference TRBV7-9 and TRBJ1-2): DTGVSQNPRHKITKRGQNVTFRCDPISEHNRLYWYRQTLGQGPEFLTYFQNEAQLEKSRLLSDRFSAERPKGSFSTLEIQRTEQGDSAMYLCASSMETGSPCFGSGTRLTVV.

This sequence joins TRBV2 and TRBJ1-5; D unresolved. From germline, CDR1 is SNHLY and CDR2 FYNNEI. The CDR3 loop spans 15 amino acids. V lost 3 bases to trimming and J lost 1 base, with 10 bases between them. In DNA form, the CDR3 reads TGTGCCAGCAGTGATTCCCCCAGAAGCAATCAGCCCCAGCATTTT. It specifies CASSDSPRSNQPQHF.

The V and J genes are TRBV7-2 and TRBJ2-1, with a possible D match to TRBD2 (6 bases). V was clipped by 0 bases and J by 2 bases, with 11 bases between them. Germline lookup yields CDR1 SGHTA and CDR2 FQGNSA. CDR3 length equals 16 residues. The CDR3 DNA follows: TGTGCCAGCAGCTTAGCGGGTAGCGGAACCTACAATGAGCAGTTCTTC. It translates to CASSLAGSGTYNEQFF. Full variable domain (outside the CDR3, taken from reference TRBV7-2 and TRBJ2-1): GAGVSQSPSNKVTEKGKDVELRCDPISGHTALYWYRQSLGQGLEFLIYFQGNSAPDKSGLPSDRFSAERTGGSVSTLTIQRTQQEDSAVYLCASSLAGSGTYNEQFFGPGTRLTVL.

The rearrangement joins TRBV7-2 to TRBJ2-7; 11 bases match TRBD2. J was trimmed by 6 bases and V by 3 bases; bases with no gene match: 13. The CDR3 is made up of 17 amino acids. Germline-derived CDR1 and CDR2 are SGHTA and FQGNSA. The CDR3 nucleotides read TGTGCCAGCAGCTTGTGGCTAGCGGGGGGAACAGGAGGCGAGCAGTACTTC. It encodes CASSLWLAGGTGGEQYF. Full variable domain (rest looked up from reference TRBV7-2 and TRBJ2-7): GAGVSQSPSNKVTEKGKDVELRCDPISGHTALYWYRQSLGQGLEFLIYFQGNSAPDKSGLPSDRFSAERTGGSVSTLTIQRTQQEDSAVYLCASSLWLAGGTGGEQYFGPGTRLTVT.

The rearrangement links TRBV4-3 to TRBJ2-3; 15 bases agree with TRBD2. The CDR3 is made up of 16 amino acids. Germline trimming cut 4 bases from V and 7 bases from J; bases unmatched to any gene: 6. The germline V gene has CDR1 LGHNA and CDR2 YSLEER. For the CDR3, the DNA is TGCGCCAGCAGCCCGGGACTAGCGGGGGGTGGGTATACGCAGTATTTT. Its translation: CASSPGLAGGGYTQYF.

The CDR3 bases are TGTGCCAGCAGCTTCGACAGGGTAAGCTCCTACGAGCAGTACTTC. Its protein product is CASSFDRVSSYEQYF. This chain connects TRBV7-2 to TRBJ2-7, with 7 positions matching TRBD1. The CDR3 has 15 residues. With V trimmed by 3 bases and J by 0 bases, 5 bases remained unmatched. Germline CDR1 reads SGHTA; CDR2 reads FQGNSA.

This chain joins TRBV5-1 and TRBJ2-2; TRBD1 matches at 7 bases. Germline V gene lookup returns CDR1 SGHRS and CDR2 YFSETQ. The CDR3 contains 14 residues. V was clipped by 2 bases and J by 6 bases; unmatched bases: 4. The CDR3 bases are TGCGCCAGCAGCTTTCAGGGGGACCCCGGGGAGCTGTTTTTT. Its translation: CASSFQGDPGELFF. The full variable domain, rest sourced from reference TRBV5-1 and TRBJ2-2, is KAGVTQTPRYLIKTRGQQVTLSCSPISGHRSVSWYQQTPGQGLQFLFEYFSETQRNKGNFPGRFSGRQFSNSRSEMNVSTLELGDSALYLCASSFQGDPGELFFGEGSRLTVL.

The chain couples TRBV9 to TRBJ2-7; maybe TRBD2 (5 bases). Trimming removed 6 bases at V and 3 bases at J, with 13 bases between. The CDR3 sequence is 13 residues long. Germline loops: CDR1 SGDLS, CDR2 YYNGEE. In DNA, the CDR3 is TGTGCCAGCACCCCAGGAGGTAGCTACGAGCAGTACTTC. Translated: CASTPGGSYEQYF.

V gene TRBV7-2 combines with J gene TRBJ1-1; 7 bases fit TRBD1. Germline V gene data show CDR1 as SGHTA and CDR2 as FQGNSA. The J segment lost 5 bases and the V segment lost 4 bases, leaving 1 base of the junction unmatched. The CDR3 runs 12 residues. CDR3 loop: CASSYRGTEAFF. DNA for the CDR3: TGTGCCAGCAGCTACAGGGGTACTGAAGCTTTCTTT.

The chain combines TRBV5-8 with TRBJ2-3; 7 nucleotides align to TRBD2. This CDR3 region has 16 residues. Germline-derived CDR1 and CDR2 are SGHTS and YDEGEE. V shed 4 bases and J 3 bases; nucleotides not matched to a gene: 11. This chain's CDR3 is CASSRGGGKPTDTQYF. As DNA, the CDR3 is TGTGCCAGCAGCCGCGGCGGGGGTAAACCGACAGATACGCAGTATTTT.

V usage is TRBV5-1 and J usage is TRBJ1-6; D gene ambiguous. V was shortened by 0 bases and J by 8 bases, with 9 bases between the two germline ends. The CDR3 runs to 14 residues. Germline lookup yields CDR1 SGHRS and CDR2 YFSETQ. The CDR3 spells CASSLGTRDSPLHF. The CDR3 bases are TGCGCCAGCAGCTTGGGTACCCGAGATTCACCCCTCCACTTT.

This sequence joins TRBV6-5 and TRBJ1-1, with D perhaps matching TRBD1 (5 bases). The ends were cut back, 8 bases at V and 0 bases at J, with 16 bases in the middle. The germline gives CDR1 MNHEY, CDR2 SVGAGI. CDR3 length: 15 residues. The CDR3 DNA follows: TGTGCCAGCCGACACTACAGGATCATGAACACTGAAGCTTTCTTT. This translates into CASRHYRIMNTEAFF.

This chain uses TRBV5-1 with TRBJ2-2, with 8 positions matching TRBD2. The CDR3 totals 16 residues. V trimming: 0 bases; J trimming: 0 bases; junction bases outside the gene matches: 1. CDR1 is SGHRS and CDR2 is YFSETQ in the germline V gene. DNA of the CDR3: TGCGCCAGCAGCTTGGCGGGGGGGTCGAACACCGGGGAGCTGTTTTTT. It specifies CASSLAGGSNTGELFF.